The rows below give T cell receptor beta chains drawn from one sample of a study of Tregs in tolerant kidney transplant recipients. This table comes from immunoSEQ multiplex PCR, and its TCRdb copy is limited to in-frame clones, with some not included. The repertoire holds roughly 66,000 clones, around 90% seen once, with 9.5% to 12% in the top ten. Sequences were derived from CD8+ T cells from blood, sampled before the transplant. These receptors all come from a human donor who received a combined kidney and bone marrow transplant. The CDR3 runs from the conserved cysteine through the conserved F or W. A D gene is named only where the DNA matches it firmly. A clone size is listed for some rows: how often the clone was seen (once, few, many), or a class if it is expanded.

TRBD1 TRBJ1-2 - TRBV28 TGTGCCAGCAGTTTACGTCACAGGGGGCAAGGCTACACCTTC CASSLRHRGQGYTF
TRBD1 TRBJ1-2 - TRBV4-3 TGCGCCAGCAGCCAAGGCCGGGCAGGGGGCTACTATGGCTACACCTTC CASSQGRAGGYYGYTF
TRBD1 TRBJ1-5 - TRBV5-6 TGTGCCAGCAGCAACAGGGGAAGGCAGCCCCAGCATTTT CASSNRGRQPQHF
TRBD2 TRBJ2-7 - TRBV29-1 TGCAGCGTGACTAGCGGGAGTCAGGGGGAGCAGTACTTC CSVTSGSQGEQYF
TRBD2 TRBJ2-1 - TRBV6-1 TGTGCCAGCAGTGGACTAGCGGGTCCCTTGGAGCAGTTCTTC CASSGLAGPLEQFF
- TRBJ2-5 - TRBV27 TGTGCCAGCAGTTTATTAGGGGGTGGAGAGACCCAGTACTTC CASSLLGGGETQYF
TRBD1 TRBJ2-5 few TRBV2 TGTGCCAGCAGTGATGGACAGGGGGGGGAGACCCAGTACTTC CASSDGQGGETQYF
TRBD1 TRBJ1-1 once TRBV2 TGTGCCAGCAGTGTGACAGGGGGCTATACTGAAGCTTTCTTT CASSVTGGYTEAFF
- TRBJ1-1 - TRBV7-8 TGTGCCAGCAGCTTAGGGGGACAGAACACTGAAGCTTTCTTT CASSLGGQNTEAFF
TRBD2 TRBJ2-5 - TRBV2 TGTGCCAGCAGTGAAGCGCAGAGCGGGATAGAGACCCAGTACTTC CASSEAQSGIETQYF
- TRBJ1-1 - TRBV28 TGTGCCAGCAGTTATTATCCCGGGACACCGAGAAATACTGAAGCTTTCTTT CASSYYPGTPRNTEAFF
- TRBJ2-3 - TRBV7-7 TGTGCCAGCAGCCAGACAGCGAGTGGCACAGATACGCAGTATTTT CASSQTASGTDTQYF
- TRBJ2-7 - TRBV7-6 TGTGCCAGCAGCTTAAGGCGGAACTCCTACGAGCAGTACTTC CASSLRRNSYEQYF
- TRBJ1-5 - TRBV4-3 TGCGCCAGCAGCCAAGATCGGGGGGCGGACCAGCCCCAGCATTTT CASSQDRGADQPQHF
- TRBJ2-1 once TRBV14 TGTGCCAGCAGCCCGGGACACCACAATGAGCAGTTCTTC CASSPGHHNEQFF
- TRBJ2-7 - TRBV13 TGTGCCAGCAGCTTACCAGAAACCTACGAGCAGTACTTC CASSLPETYEQYF
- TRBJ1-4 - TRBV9 TGTGCCAGCAGCGTAGGGGGGGGAGCTGCAACTAATGAAAAACTGTTTTTT CASSVGGGAATNEKLFF
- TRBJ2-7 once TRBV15 TGTGCCACCAGCAAAATACAGGGAACCTACGAGCAGTACTTC CATSKIQGTYEQYF